Listed here are 2 T cell receptor beta chains from one sample, sequenced in a study of blood T cell repertoires in COVID-19. Sequencing used immunoSEQ multiplex PCR; TCRdb keeps in-frame clones, though not all of them. The sample gives fewer than 150,000 clones, about 90% of which show up once; around 7.7% is in the top ten. Sequencing was performed on peripheral blood. These receptors were collected from a human donor in a cohort sampled during active COVID-19.

V usage is TRBV24-1 and J usage is TRBJ2-1; TRBD2 matches 10 bases. Germline-derived CDR1 and CDR2 are KGHDR and SFDVKD. J gave up 6 bases and V 6 bases, and 4 bases lay outside the gene matches. The CDR3 covers 14 residues. CDR3 loop: CATSSKREGNEQFF. The CDR3 DNA sequence: TGTGCCACCAGTAGCAAGCGGGAGGGCAATGAGCAGTTCTTC.

The chain recombines TRBV5-5 with TRBJ2-7; D remains ambiguous. Germline V gene data show CDR1 as SGHKS and CDR2 as YYEKEE (reference sequence). CDR3 length: 15 residues. V was clipped by 1 base and J by 6 bases, with 17 bases between them. DNA for the CDR3: TGTGCCAGCAGCTTGTCCACGTCGAGGCTGATCGAGCAGTACTTC. Translated, it gives CASSLSTSRLIEQYF.